The 22 T cell receptor beta chains in this list originate from one sample, sequenced in a study of molecular identifiers for immune sequencing clone quantification. TCRdb re-derived calls from the PCR reads in MiXCR, one entry per CDR3 protein. The data show more than 450,000 distinct CDR3 sequences, around 25% seen once. The sequenced sample was naive CD8+ T cells from blood, with Jurkat cell RNA spiked in. This sample's subset: FACS-sorted CD8+CD4-CCR7+CD45RA+ naive T cells. The receptor set was obtained from a human donor in good health. Some libraries in this study had Jurkat cell RNA spiked in.

This clonotype was counted many times. The chain employs TRBV7-9 and TRBJ2-7, with D perhaps matching TRBD2 (5 bases). Germline V gives CDR1 SEHNR, CDR2 FQNEAQ (reference sequence). The CDR3 is made up of 15 amino acids. V was cut by 5 bases and J by 0 bases, with 14 bases left in between. The CDR3 protein is CASSHGLSSSYEQYF. In nucleotides, the CDR3 is TGTGCCAGCAGCCACGGACTCTCGAGCTCCTACGAGCAGTACTTC.

Of note for this clonotype: At one boundary the junction diverges from the germline segment, which might be a read error. The CDR3 coding sequence is TGTGCCAGTAATGGAGTAAATAATGCCTACGGGCAGTACTTC. This sequence encodes CASNGVNNAYGQYF. The gene calls are TRBV6-5 and TRBJ2-7; no reliable D call. Looked up from germline, CDR1 is MNHEY and CDR2 is SVGAGI. The CDR3 sequence is 14 residues long.

For this clonotype: A read error is possible here, since a much larger clone lies one base away. The chain combines TRBV9 with TRBJ2-7; 11 positions match TRBD1. The CDR3 extends over 14 amino acids. CDR1 is SGDLS and CDR2 is YYNGEE in the germline V gene. With V trimmed by 7 bases and J by 5 bases, 8 bases remained unmatched. In DNA form, the CDR3 reads TGTGCCAGCGGCCCATGGACAGGGGGCAACGAGCAGTACTTC. This translates into CASGPWTGGNEQYF.

This clonotype was seen repeatedly, ten times or more. The V gene is TRBV6-2 or TRBV6-3, the J gene TRBJ1-5; D is undetermined. Germline V gene sequence: CDR1 MNHEY, CDR2 SVGEGT. V was cut by 0 bases and J by 0 bases, with 9 bases left in between. This CDR3 has 16 residues. The CDR3: CASSYSETYSNQPQHF. In DNA form, the CDR3 reads TGTGCCAGCAGTTACTCGGAAACGTATAGCAATCAGCCCCAGCATTTT.

V usage is TRBV7-2 and J usage is TRBJ2-5; 9 positions match TRBD2. CDR1 SGHTA and CDR2 FQGNSA come from the germline V gene. CDR3 length equals 15 residues. The junction had 8 bases not matched to a gene; V was cut back by 4 bases and J by 5 bases. The CDR3 loop reads CASSYGAGGIETQYF. The DNA for the CDR3 is TGTGCCAGCAGCTACGGGGCGGGAGGGATCGAGACCCAGTACTTC.

Comments on this clonotype: A junction end diverges from the germline sequence, so it may reflect a read error. The CDR3 loop is CATSRIQDRQEPQYF. For the CDR3, the DNA is TGTGCCACCAGCAGAATTCAGGACAGGCAAGAGCCCCAGTACTTC. The chain recombines TRBV15 with TRBJ2-5, with 7 bases aligning to TRBD1. Germline assignment: CDR1 LNHNV and CDR2 YYDKDF (reference sequence). The CDR3 runs to 15 residues.

V gene TRBV7-9 combines with J gene TRBJ1-2; perhaps TRBD1 as D (6 bases). The CDR3 has 15 residues. Germline V gene data show CDR1 as SEHNR and CDR2 as FQNEAQ (reference sequence). V was trimmed by 3 bases and J by 2 bases, leaving 13 bases between them. In nucleotides, the CDR3 is TGTGCCAGCAGCTTTAGCGGTCAGGGGAACTATGGCTACACCTTC. Its translation is CASSFSGQGNYGYTF. The full variable domain, its missing parts supplied by reference TRBV7-9 and TRBJ1-2, is DTGVSQNPRHKITKRGQNVTFRCDPISEHNRLYWYRQTLGQGPEFLTYFQNEAQLEKSRLLSDRFSAERPKGSFSTLEIQRTEQGDSAMYLCASSFSGQGNYGYTFGSGTRLTVV.

The chain is built from TRBV19 and TRBJ1-1, with D perhaps TRBD1 (6 bases). CDR3 size: 14 residues. Trimming removed 7 bases from V and 7 bases from J, with 19 bases in between. Germline V gives CDR1 LNHDA, CDR2 SQIVND (reference sequence). The CDR3 here is CASNQGGGLSEAFF. The DNA for the CDR3 is TGTGCCAGTAACCAAGGGGGGGGATTGAGTGAAGCTTTCTTT. Together with reference TRBV19 and TRBJ1-1, the CDR3 gives the full variable domain: DGGITQSPKYLFRKEGQNVTLSCEQNLNHDAMYWYRQDPGQGLRLIYYSQIVNDFQKGDIAEGYSVSREKKESFPLTVTSAQKNPTAFYLCASNQGGGLSEAFFGQGTRLTVV.

This clonotype occurred many times. V usage is TRBV5-1 and J usage is TRBJ2-7; 9 bases match TRBD2. This CDR3 spans 14 amino acids. Trimming removed 0 bases from V and 2 bases from J; junction bases left unmatched: 0. Germline CDR1 reads SGHRS; CDR2 reads YFSETQ. The CDR3 nucleotides are TGCGCCAGCAGCTTGGTAGCGGGAGCCTACGAGCAGTACTTC. It translates to CASSLVAGAYEQYF.

CDR3 amino acids: CASSEMGGGYGYTF. The CDR3 DNA reads TGTGCCAGCAGTGAGATGGGCGGCGGCTATGGCTACACCTTC. This sequence joins TRBV6-1 and TRBJ1-2; unclear D gene. V lost 3 bases and J lost 4, with 12 bases in between. Germline V lookup: CDR1 MNHNS, CDR2 SASEGT. CDR3 length: 14 amino acids.

A few counts support this clonotype. The chain employs TRBV4-3 and TRBJ2-1; the D gene is possibly TRBD2 (5 bases). Trimming removed 3 bases from V and 0 bases from J, with 12 bases in between. The CDR3 loop spans 16 amino acids. Germline V gene sequence: CDR1 LGHNA, CDR2 YSLEER. CDR3 region: CASSHAGLSSYNEQFF. DNA for the CDR3: TGCGCCAGCAGCCATGCAGGACTGAGCTCCTACAATGAGCAGTTCTTC.

This clonotype was seen only once. This clone may be a read error of a much larger clone one base away. The chain couples TRBV4-2 to TRBJ2-6, with D possibly being TRBD2 (6 bases). CDR3 size: 18 residues. Germline V gene sequence: CDR1 LGHNA, CDR2 YNFKEQ. The CDR3 region is CVSSQEPSGVAGANVLTF. The CDR3 nucleotides read TGTGTCAGCAGCCAAGAACCATCGGGAGTCGCGGGGGCCAACGTCCTGACTTTC.

This chain links TRBV6-1 with TRBJ2-7; 10 bases are a match to TRBD2. Germline CDR1 is MNHNS and CDR2 is SASEGT. This CDR3 comprises 16 residues. V lost 4 bases to trimming and J lost 1 base; unmatched junction nucleotides: 7. CDR3 protein: CASSASRTSGSYEQYF. Written as DNA, the CDR3 is TGTGCCAGCAGTGCTAGCCGGACTAGCGGATCCTACGAGCAGTACTTC.

The chain couples TRBV27 to TRBJ2-7, with 13 bases that match TRBD2. The CDR3 extends over 15 amino acids. Germline CDR1 reads MNHEY; CDR2 reads SMNVEV (reference sequence). J lost 3 bases, V lost 5 bases, and 4 bases had no gene match. For the CDR3, the DNA is TGTGCCAGCAGTAGGGGACTAGCGGGAATCTACGAGCAGTACTTC. The encoded protein is CASSRGLAGIYEQYF.

CDR3 in DNA: TGTGCCAGCAGCCCCCTGAAACAGGCCCCTAGTTACAATGAGCAGTTCTTC. Translating it yields CASSPLKQAPSYNEQFF. This chain joins TRBV27 and TRBJ2-1, with a tentative D call TRBD1 (5 bases). The ends were cut back, 6 bases at V and 4 bases at J, with 22 bases in the middle. CDR1 is MNHEY, CDR2 SMNVEV, per germline (reference sequence). The CDR3 sequence is 17 residues long.

The V gene is TRBV10-3, the J gene TRBJ1-6; D gene ambiguous. The CDR3 is 14 amino acids. The V gene lost 7 bases and the J gene lost 2 bases, with 9 bases spanning the gap. The germline V gene has CDR1 ENHRY and CDR2 SYGVKD. The CDR3 region has the DNA TGTGCCATCACCCCTGAGGCCTATAATTCACCCCTCCACTTT. It specifies CAITPEAYNSPLHF.

For the CDR3, the DNA is TGTGCCAGCAGCCTTGGGGCAGCGGTAAATGAAAAACTGTTTTTT. Protein sequence: CASSLGAAVNEKLFF. This chain links TRBV14 with TRBJ1-4, with TRBD1 as a possible D gene (5 bases). V was shortened by 4 bases and J by 5 bases, with 14 bases between the two germline ends. The length of the CDR3 is 15 residues. Germline CDR1 reads SGHDN; CDR2 reads FVKESK.

The V gene is TRBV5-6, the J gene TRBJ2-7, with 8 bases lining up with TRBD1. Germline assignment: CDR1 SGHDT and CDR2 YYEEEE. The length of the CDR3 is 11 residues. Trimming took 0 bases from V and 13 from J; bases not matched to a gene: 3. The CDR3 DNA reads TGTGCCAGCAGCTTGGGGGACAGGCAATACTTC. Translation: CASSLGDRQYF.

This clonotype has more than one count but fewer than ten. This chain connects TRBV2 to TRBJ2-7; no reliable D call. The V gene's germline CDR1 is SNHLY and CDR2 FYNNEI. V gave up 11 bases and J gave up 0 bases, with 8 bases separating them. The CDR3 has 11 residues. The DNA for the CDR3 is TGTGCCTTCAGAATCTCCTACGAGCAGTACTTC. Its protein product is CAFRISYEQYF. The full variable domain, rest sourced from reference TRBV2 and TRBJ2-7, is EPEVTQTPSHQVTQMGQEVILRCVPISNHLYFYWYRQILGQKVEFLVSFYNNEISEKSEIFDDQFSVERPDGSNFTLKIRSTKLEDSAMYFCAFRISYEQYFGPGTRLTVT.

Worth noting for this clonotype: A read error is possible here, since a much larger clone lies one base away. The chain links TRBV7-9 to TRBJ2-7; the D is unclear. Germline V gene lookup returns CDR1 SEHNR and CDR2 FQNEAQ (reference sequence). This CDR3 region has 17 residues. CDR3 loop: CASSHGSDGWSSYAQYF. CDR3 DNA: TGTGCCAGCAGCCATGGGTCGGACGGCTGGAGCTCCTACGCGCAGTACTTC.

About this clonotype: This clone may be a read error of a much larger clone one base away. The chain links TRBV6-6 to TRBJ1-2; TRBD1 matches 7 bases. CDR1 is MNHNY and CDR2 is SVGAGI in the germline V gene (reference sequence). The CDR3 loop spans 15 amino acids. The CDR3 sequence is CDSSYSLRDSHGYTF. The DNA for the CDR3 is TGTGACAGCAGTTACTCCCTACGGGACAGCCATGGCTACACCTTC.

The V call is TRBV11-2, the J call TRBJ2-3, with D hard to call. The CDR3 has 14 amino acids. CDR1 and CDR2 (germline): SGHAT, FQNNGV. Trimming cost V 3 bases and J 0 bases, with 7 bases left between them. The CDR3 DNA follows: TGTGCCAGCAGCTTTTCGCATAGCACAGATACGCAGTATTTT. As protein: CASSFSHSTDTQYF.